This T cell receptor beta chain was identified during a study of cytomegalovirus exposure and HLA in healthy donors (dated by TCRdb to 2015 to 2018). Some background on the complete study: An earlier analysis of 587 of the donors reported about 290 Gb of sequence data and approximately 110 million unique TCR beta sequences from about 200 million T cells. Approximately 300 gigabases of sequencing data and 91 million or so unique TCR sequences made up an early release that covered 640 HLA-typed donors. The genetic ancestry cluster associated with self-reported Caucasian donors included about 84% of the roughly 380 genotyped donors. The study aimed to test whether cataloging public T cell receptors could reveal signatures of past pathogen exposure. The study used immunosequencing to profile the T cell repertoires of hundreds of subjects and linked those repertoires to cytomegalovirus serostatus. In addition to the first cohort of 666 subjects, a separate validation cohort of 100 to 150 different subjects was used. To predict cytomegalovirus infection status, the study combined high-throughput TCR immunosequencing, statistical association of individual TCRs with disease status, and machine learning. To study patterns of TCR occurrence, a later analysis re-analyzed previously published TCR beta repertoires from 666 donors and added high-resolution HLA genotyping. The later analysis used no new phenotypic data to find candidate immune exposures, relying instead on TCR beta sequences and their occurrence across donors. To decide whether each TCR beta V gene segment behaved as functional or pseudogenic, an earlier analysis of approximately 620 of the donors relied on high-throughput TCR beta sequencing. Donor age, sex, ethnicity and CMV serostatus were compiled alongside the repertoire data. In a later genetic analysis, genome-wide SNP genotypes for about three fifths of the roughly 670 donors were used, and that subset was treated as a discovery cohort. All discovery cohort repertoires had been generated on a single sequencing platform. Both class I and class II loci were covered by HLA typing, at four-digit resolution. Typing coverage varied by locus: about 620-640 donors for A, B, C, DRB1 and DQB1; some 520 for DQA1; 606 for DPA1; more than 450 for DPB1. Several DR-DQ haplotypes were treated as single units for association and clustering because of strong linkage in the cohort. Among some 400 genotyped donors of the cohort, an average of around 250,000 unique TCR beta nucleotide sequences was sequenced per donor, of which approximately 19% were non-productive. What the authors observed across the whole study: Some IMGT-functional V segments, including TRBV6-2 and TRBV6-3, could not be distinguished by the 87-base-pair reads and were therefore excluded. A further reported finding was that TCR beta sequences accurately predicted the HLA-A and HLA-B alleles for most subjects in the first cohort. A later analysis found that TCR association rates varied across HLA loci, with DRB1 alleles showing the most associated TCRs and HLA-C alleles the fewest. Correlated functional status among segregating V segments might reflect linkage disequilibrium, but an unknown experimental factor could not be ruled out. Sequencing depth was assumed to be roughly uniform across donors in the presence/absence analyses, though that assumption may not hold. Because counts were too low, some 16 rarely observed V segments, including chromosome 9 orphons, were excluded from the earlier analysis of 587 of the donors. In a later genetic analysis, fewer N-insertions in productive TCRs were reported among donors in an Asian-associated ancestry cluster than the roughly 700-donor mean. The sequencing pipeline was judged likely to have produced a cluster of highly shared sequence variants as a technical artifact. A total of fewer than 200 TCR beta chains were listed by the study as associated with cytomegalovirus. A few of the identified cytomegalovirus-associated TCR beta chains were confirmed in vitro to be specific for cytomegalovirus antigens. In a later analysis, HLA-associated TCR beta chains were found to be more clonally expanded and to have lower generation probabilities than equally common non-associated chains. Several of the top co-occurrence clusters appeared to be linked to parvovirus B19, influenza, CMV and Epstein-Barr virus, according to a later analysis. Specific HLA alleles were associated with over 15,000 TCR beta sequences at a false discovery rate of 0.05 in a later analysis. Most TCR sequences were seen in very few donors, while some public TCRs were found in many individuals. Because HLA typing was missing for some donors at each locus, association tests included only the typed subset. The cohort was sequenced for TCR beta chains only, and without alpha or paired-chain data the features that could be detected were limited. An earlier analysis of roughly 570 of the donors showed that most TCR beta V segments appeared in productive rearrangements either about 90% or about 30% of the time, which broadly matched IMGT annotations. CMV serostatus was the only immune exposure information available for the cohort. The authors suggested that the approach could potentially be extended to other disease states and immunological phenotypes. An association between a missense DCLRE1C variant and V-gene and J-gene trimming of TCR beta chains was found in a later genetic analysis and replicated in an independent cohort. When HLA alleles, especially DR and DQ, strongly co-occurred, attributing TCR associations to individual alleles was difficult. The classifier was reported to diagnose cytomegalovirus status with high specificity and sensitivity in both the original and validation cohorts. According to a later analysis, most CMV-associated TCR beta chains appeared to be HLA-restricted, and the HLA associations seemed to be driven largely by CMV exposure.

Libraries were built with the immunoSEQ multiplex PCR assay. The multiplex PCR relied on a mix of 60 forward primers for TCR Vbeta segments and 13 reverse primers for TCR Jbeta segments. The CDR3 region of rearranged TCR beta genes was amplified from genomic DNA by a multiplex PCR assay. The amplified TCR beta libraries were sequenced on the Illumina HiSeq System as 87-base-pair reads. The source study handled its data this way. In a later analysis, some 80 million unique TCR beta chains were counted across the roughly 700 repertoires, and roughly 11 million of these chains were shared by at least two donors. A nearest-neighbor algorithm error-corrected the raw reads and collapsed the reads into unique sequences, merging closely related sequences to remove PCR and sequencing errors. V, D and J gene segments were assigned by aligning CDR3 sequences to IMGT reference sequences. Each retained sequence needed at least a six-nucleotide match to both a V gene segment and a J gene segment. A rearrangement counted as productive if the CDR3 had no stop codons and remained in frame with V and J, and every other rearrangement counted as non-productive. Following IMGT convention, CDR3 was defined as the stretch from the second conserved V-encoded cysteine to the conserved J-encoded phenylalanine. The earlier analysis of roughly 590 of the donors excluded any sequence lacking an unambiguous match to a single V gene segment. In an earlier analysis of 587 of the donors, V segments were called functional above 56.7% productive rearrangements and were called segregating when the between-donor standard deviation exceeded 5%. A statistical classification framework was developed to diagnose cytomegalovirus status using the catalog of TCR beta chain sequences. V and J gene assignment, in a later analysis, came from comparing TCR nucleotide sequences with IMGT/GENE-DB human TR gene sequences. The TCRdist pipeline was used in a later analysis to assign CDR3 sequences and most-parsimonious VDJ recombination scenarios. In a later analysis, every TCR beta chain was defined by the combination of its CDR3 amino acid sequence and its V-gene family, and reads without a unique V-gene family were dropped. As a way to deal with suspected cross-contamination and a sequencing artifact, a later analysis dropped roughly 620 nucleotide sequences that were highly shared and had low generation probability. For each public chain, a later analysis derived a clonal expansion index from normalized ranks of inferred template counts within each repertoire. A later analysis computed generation probabilities with a VDJ recombination model fitted to out-of-frame rearrangements, and checked the results against IGoR. A later analysis scored TCR-TCR, TCR-HLA and TCR-CMV co-occurrence with hypergeometric tests, applying a repertoire-size bias correction to TCR pairs. False discovery rates were estimated in a later analysis by permuting HLA or CMV assignments 20 times. In a later analysis, co-occurring TCRs were grouped using DBSCAN, with TCRdist sequence similarity added in when clustering inside HLA-allele-positive subsets. For co-occurrence clustering, repertoires with fewer than 30,000 or more than 120,000 public chains were excluded, along with roughly 5 repertoires with anomalous nucleotide sharing. TCRdb holds this immuneACCESS table with in-frame rearrangements only. Some clones are missing; in checked studies, unresolved V genes explain under half, and the rest has no known cause. Clonal size and the V and J genes are those of that table, whereas D and trimming came from the DNA. This sample has approximately 200,000 clones in its table, and roughly 77% of those were observed once. The ten largest account for 3% to 3.5% of the sample.

To note about this clone: Its antigen is not yet known. The sample holds no much larger clone one base away, and base qualities are not on file.

The cohort consisted of some 730 healthy bone marrow donors. Cohort members were all nominally healthy when sampled, although unrecorded immune exposures were likely present. The donor was CMV seropositive and was included in the group of 250 to 300 seropositive cohort members. Every donor gave a peripheral blood sample, and the peripheral blood mononuclear cells from that sample were used for TCR beta sequencing. The Qiagen DNeasy Blood Extraction Kit was used to extract genomic DNA from the blood cell samples. CDR1 and CDR2 are drawn from the germline V gene: SGHAT, FQNNGV. The CDR3 covers 16 residues, taking in both the cysteine and the phenylalanine. This entry keeps only the CDR3 DNA: 48 bases, framed from base 1. Trimming takes 5 bases off V and 0 bases off J; junction bases not matched to a gene: 9.

Here the chain combines TRBV11-2 and TRBJ2-5, and TRBD1 aligns with 7 junction nucleotides. Material: PBMCs. The TCR sequence derives from a woman aged 25-40 years in good health and CMV-seropositive. The encoded CDR3 is CASSVVGGGYQETQYF. The base sequence is TGTGCCAGCAGCGTTGTAGGGGGCGGCTACCAAGAGACCCAGTACTTC.